These 30 T cell receptor beta chains originate from one sample sequenced in a study of cytomegalovirus exposure and HLA in healthy donors. PCR was performed using 60 Vbeta and 13 Jbeta primers. Sequenced by immunoSEQ multiplex PCR; TCRdb stores in-frame clones only, minus some. The sample records around 150,000 clones, just over 65% being singletons. The sample was PBMCs. These receptor sequences come from a woman aged 55-69 years in good health and CMV-seronegative.

The chain combines TRBV18 with TRBJ2-5; no firm D call. The end of the DNA is better explained by TRBJ2-7, so the J call may be wrong. This CDR3 spans 13 amino acids. The germline CDR1 and CDR2 sequences are KGHSH and LQKENI. In nucleotides, the CDR3 is TGTGCCAGCTCACCACGACAAACCTACGAGCAGTACTTC. The encoded protein is CASSPRQTYEQYF.

V is TRBV5-4 and J is TRBJ1-3; 12 positions match TRBD1. The CDR3 totals 16 residues. V trimming: 3 bases; J trimming: 4 bases; junction bases outside the gene matches: 5. CDR1 and CDR2 from the germline V gene are SGHNT and YYREEE (reference sequence). CDR3 residues: CASSSGQGATGNTIYF. For the CDR3, the DNA is TGTGCCAGCAGCTCGGGACAGGGGGCAACGGGAAACACCATATATTTT.

The chain recombines TRBV18 with TRBJ2-3; D is perhaps TRBD1 (5 bases). Between the trimmed V and J ends, which lost 2 bases and 1 base, there was a span of 7 bases. There are 14 residues in the CDR3. The germline CDR1 and CDR2 sequences are KGHSH and LQKENI. The CDR3 DNA is TGTGCCAGCTCACCATCGACAGGCACAGATACGCAGTATTTT. Its protein is CASSPSTGTDTQYF.

This rearrangement joins TRBV15 to TRBJ1-5; a weak D match, TRBD1 (6 bases). The V end was cut by 5 bases, the J end by 0 bases, with 11 bases between. This CDR3 comprises 15 residues. The germline gives CDR1 LNHNV, CDR2 YYDKDF (reference sequence). CDR3 sequence (DNA): TGTGCCACCAGCCCCCTCAGGGGTAGCAATCAGCCCCAGCATTTT. This sequence encodes CATSPLRGSNQPQHF.

This rearrangement joins TRBV29-1 to TRBJ1-1; TRBD1 matches at 10 bases. From germline, CDR1 is SQVTM and CDR2 ANQGSEA. V gave up 7 bases and J gave up 3 bases; unmatched junction bases: 2. This CDR3 has 12 residues. CDR3 loop: CSAGQGDTEAFF. The CDR3 DNA sequence: TGCAGCGCCGGACAGGGGGACACTGAAGCTTTCTTT. Together with reference TRBV29-1 and TRBJ1-1, the CDR3 gives the full variable domain: SAVISQKPSRDICQRGTSLTIQCQVDSQVTMMFWYRQQPGQSLTLIATANQGSEATYESGFVIDKFPISRPNLTFSTLTVSNMSPEDSSIYLCSAGQGDTEAFFGQGTRLTVV.

This clone was counted between two and nine times. The genes are TRBV9 and TRBJ2-5, with D perhaps matching TRBD1 (5 bases). This CDR3 is built from 15 residues. The ends were cut back, 0 bases at V and 5 bases at J, with 14 bases in the middle. CDR1 and CDR2 from the germline V gene are SGDLS and YYNGEE. The CDR3, as DNA: TGTGCCAGCAGCGTAGTTGTCAGGGTGGGGGAGACCCAGTACTTC. It encodes CASSVVVRVGETQYF.

The chain couples TRBV27 to TRBJ1-2, with D maybe TRBD1 (6 bases). The CDR3 sequence is 15 residues long. The germline gives CDR1 MNHEY, CDR2 SMNVEV (reference sequence). Trimming cost V 5 bases and J 8 bases, with 21 bases left between them. CDR3 sequence (DNA): TGTGCCAGCAGTGAAACCCAGGGGCTATGGTCGGGCTACACCTTC. Its translation is CASSETQGLWSGYTF.

V usage is TRBV5-4 and J usage is TRBJ2-1, with D maybe TRBD1 (5 bases). The CDR3 length is 14 residues. Per the germline V gene, CDR1 is SGHNT and CDR2 is YYREEE (reference sequence). The V end was cut by 0 bases, the J end by 5 bases, with 9 bases between. CDR3 protein: CASSLVGRDNEQFF. Here the CDR3 DNA reads TGTGCCAGCAGCTTGGTGGGCAGGGACAATGAGCAGTTCTTC.

In this sample, this clone turned up a few times. This chain connects TRBV7-9 to TRBJ1-5; a possible D gene is TRBD1 (6 bases). V lost 5 bases and J lost 1, with 18 bases in between. This CDR3 spans 17 amino acids. The germline V gene has CDR1 SEHNR and CDR2 FQNEAQ (reference sequence). Written as DNA, the CDR3 is TGTGCCAGCAGCCTACAACTGCGACAGGCCAGCAATCAGCCCCAGCATTTT. Amino acids: CASSLQLRQASNQPQHF.

The J gene is TRBJ2-4, the V gene TRBV27; D unclear. The CDR3 contains 15 residues. Germline values: CDR1 MNHEY, CDR2 SMNVEV (reference sequence). Deletions cut 2 bases from V and 5 bases from J, with 13 bases between. The CDR3 DNA reads as TGTGCCAGCAGTTTACGAGAGCAATACGAAAACATTCAGTACTTC. The encoded protein is CASSLREQYENIQYF.

The CDR3 region has the DNA TGTGCCAGCAGCCCCCAACGAGGTCGGAAGGGAGCCTACGAGCAGTACTTC. Its protein product is CASSPQRGRKGAYEQYF. V usage is TRBV7-6 and J usage is TRBJ2-7, with a possible D match to TRBD2 (5 bases). Looked up from germline, CDR1 is SGHVS and CDR2 is FNYEAQ. The CDR3 contains 17 residues. V was pared by 5 bases and J by 2 bases, with 22 bases between.

V usage is TRBV27 and J usage is TRBJ2-2; D is unclear. This CDR3 has 13 amino acids. Germline V gene data show CDR1 as MNHEY and CDR2 as SMNVEV (reference sequence). Trimming shortened V by 5 bases and J by 2 bases, and 6 bases separated the two germline ends. As DNA, the CDR3 is TGTGCCAGCAGTCCCTTCAACACCGGGGAGCTGTTTTTT. This gives the protein CASSPFNTGELFF.

The J gene is TRBJ1-2, the V gene TRBV5-4; the D gene is possibly TRBD1 (5 bases). With 0 bases removed from V and 6 bases from J, the gap between germline ends came to 9 bases. The CDR3 extends over 13 amino acids. Germline-derived CDR1 and CDR2 are SGHNT and YYREEE (reference sequence). DNA of the CDR3: TGTGCCAGCAGCTTGGTGGGGGGGAATGGCTACACCTTC. This codes for CASSLVGGNGYTF.

V is TRBV28 and J is TRBJ1-5, with 8 bases that match TRBD1. J gave up 1 base and V 4 bases, and 3 bases lay outside the gene matches. This CDR3 region has 15 residues. CDR1 MDHEN and CDR2 SYDVKM come from the germline V gene. The DNA of the CDR3 is TGTGCCAGCAGTTCGTACAGGGGGAGCAATCAGCCCCAGCATTTT. This gives the protein CASSSYRGSNQPQHF.

This chain joins TRBV5-6 and TRBJ1-1; TRBD1 might be the D (5 bases). The length of the CDR3 is 15 residues. V lost 3 bases and J lost 1, with 13 bases in between. Germline V gene lookup returns CDR1 SGHDT and CDR2 YYEEEE. The CDR3 nucleotides read TGTGCCAGCAGCTCGCCCACAGGAGAGAACACTGAAGCTTTCTTT. Translated, it gives CASSSPTGENTEAFF.

This clone was picked up a small number of times. This rearrangement joins TRBV6-1 to TRBJ2-7; 12 bases fit TRBD1. The CDR3 length is 14 residues. V lost 6 bases and J lost 7; bases outside the gene matches: 7. The V gene's germline CDR1 is MNHNS and CDR2 SASEGT. The CDR3 region has the DNA TGTGCCAGCAGACCGGGACAGGGGGCCTGGGAGCAGTACTTC. Translating it yields CASRPGQGAWEQYF.

There are a few counts of this clone. The V call is TRBV4-3, the J call TRBJ2-5; TRBD2 matches 13 bases. Gene TRBJ2-7 matches the end of the DNA better, so the J call may be wrong. Germline-derived CDR1 and CDR2 are LGHNA and YSLEER. The CDR3 has 15 amino acids. The CDR3 DNA reads as TGCGCCAGCAGCCTCGGGACTAGCGGGATTTACGAGCAGTACTTC. Amino acids: CASSLGTSGIYEQYF.

This clone came up once. V and J are TRBV18 and TRBJ2-3; TRBD2 might be the D (5 bases). Germline V gives CDR1 KGHSH, CDR2 LQKENI. The V gene lost 5 bases and the J gene lost 4 bases, with 13 bases spanning the gap. The CDR3 covers 14 residues. The CDR3 sequence: CASSSLAGSDTQYF. The CDR3 coding sequence is TGTGCCAGCTCATCCCTGGCGGGTTCAGATACGCAGTATTTT.

The rearrangement uses TRBV12-5 and TRBJ2-3; D is ambiguous. CDR1 is LGHNT, CDR2 FRNRAP, per germline. The CDR3 loop spans 13 amino acids. Between the trimmed V and J ends, which lost 0 bases and 5 bases, there was a span of 6 bases. CDR3 amino acids: CASGLVLRDTQYF. The CDR3 bases are TGTGCTAGTGGTTTGGTACTTAGAGATACGCAGTATTTT.

The chain couples TRBV10-3 to TRBJ2-7; TRBD1 aligns across 8 bases. The germline V gene has CDR1 ENHRY and CDR2 SYGVKD. The CDR3 length is 15 residues. V lost 6 bases and J lost 3; bases outside the gene matches: 10. CDR3 coding DNA: TGTGCCATCAGAGGCGGACAGGGAGGTCACTACGAGCAGTACTTC. Translation: CAIRGGQGGHYEQYF.

This clone showed up just a few times. CDR3 bases: TGTGCCAGCAGCGTAGGGGCTTCGAACACCGGGGAGCTGTTTTTT. Residues: CASSVGASNTGELFF. The V call is TRBV9, the J call TRBJ2-2; D remains ambiguous. Trimming removed 0 bases at V and 0 bases at J, with 6 bases between. The CDR3 runs to 15 residues. Germline CDR1 reads SGDLS; CDR2 reads YYNGEE. The full variable domain, its missing parts supplied by reference TRBV9 and TRBJ2-2, is DSGVTQTPKHLITATGQRVTLRCSPRSGDLSVYWYQQSLDQGLQFLIQYYNGEERAKGNILERFSAQQFPDLHSELNLSSLELGDSALYFCASSVGASNTGELFFGEGSRLTVL.

This clone is a singleton in its sample. This chain joins TRBV5-4 and TRBJ2-5; D remains ambiguous. The CDR3 sequence is 13 residues long. Germline lookup yields CDR1 SGHNT and CDR2 YYREEE (reference sequence). Trimming took off 0 bases at V and 0 bases at J, with 3 bases between the two ends. The CDR3 DNA reads TGTGCCAGCAGCTTGGCAGACCAAGAGACCCAGTACTTC. Translation gives CASSLADQETQYF.

The V and J genes are TRBV5-6 and TRBJ1-1, with TRBD1 identical over 8 bases. The CDR3 contains 15 residues. Germline CDR1 and CDR2: SGHDT and YYEEEE. The junction had 5 bases not matched to a gene; V was cut back by 1 base and J by 3 bases. The CDR3 loop is CASSLTGGVDTEAFF. Here the CDR3 DNA reads TGTGCCAGCAGCTTGACAGGGGGGGTGGACACTGAAGCTTTCTTT. Full variable domain (rest looked up from reference TRBV5-6 and TRBJ1-1): DAGVTQSPTHLIKTRGQQVTLRCSPKSGHDTVSWYQQALGQGPQFIFQYYEEEERQRGNFPDRFSGHQFPNYSSELNVNALLLGDSALYLCASSLTGGVDTEAFFGQGTRLTVV.

The rearrangement uses TRBV7-3 and TRBJ2-5; TRBD2 aligns across 9 bases. The CDR3 consists of 16 residues. The junction had 9 bases not matched to a gene; V was cut back by 2 bases and J by 5 bases. Looked up from germline, CDR1 is SGHTA and CDR2 is FQGTGA. The chain's CDR3 is CASSLGPPSGTETQYF. DNA for the CDR3: TGTGCCAGCAGCTTAGGCCCCCCTAGCGGGACGGAGACCCAGTACTTC.

The gene calls are TRBV2 and TRBJ1-1; 7 nucleotides match TRBD1. This CDR3 spans 14 amino acids. CDR1 is SNHLY, CDR2 FYNNEI, per germline. V trimming: 6 bases; J trimming: 0 bases; junction bases outside the gene matches: 4. CDR3 coding DNA: TGTGCCAGCAGGGTTCAGGGGGTGAACACTGAAGCTTTCTTT. Translated: CASRVQGVNTEAFF. Drawing the rest from reference TRBV2 and TRBJ1-1, the complete variable domain is EPEVTQTPSHQVTQMGQEVILRCVPISNHLYFYWYRQILGQKVEFLVSFYNNEISEKSEIFDDQFSVERPDGSNFTLKIRSTKLEDSAMYFCASRVQGVNTEAFFGQGTRLTVV.

This rearrangement joins TRBV29-1 to TRBJ2-3, with TRBD2 matching over 14 bases. V shed 7 bases, J shed 3 bases, and the junction held 6 bases outside the gene matches. CDR1 and CDR2 (germline): SQVTM, ANQGSEA. The CDR3 length is 15 residues. CDR3 DNA: TGCAGCGCCAGACTAGCGGGAGGGAGAACAGATACGCAGTATTTT. This encodes CSARLAGGRTDTQYF.

The V gene is TRBV7-9, the J gene TRBJ2-7; 12 bases fit TRBD1. CDR3 length: 14 amino acids. Unmatched junction bases numbered 3, after V lost 5 bases and J lost 4 bases. Germline V gene sequence: CDR1 SEHNR, CDR2 FQNEAQ (reference sequence). The CDR3, as DNA: TGTGCCAGCAGCCAGGGACAGGGGGCTTACGAGCAGTACTTC. Amino acids: CASSQGQGAYEQYF. Variable domain in full (rest from reference TRBV7-9 and TRBJ2-7): DTGVSQNPRHKITKRGQNVTFRCDPISEHNRLYWYRQTLGQGPEFLTYFQNEAQLEKSRLLSDRFSAERPKGSFSTLEIQRTEQGDSAMYLCASSQGQGAYEQYFGPGTRLTVT.

Here the CDR3 reads CASSNYRGGYNEQFF. The CDR3 coding sequence is TGTGCCAGCAGCAATTACAGGGGGGGTTACAATGAGCAGTTCTTC. The genes are TRBV21-1 and TRBJ2-1; the table's D call, TRBD1, was not checked against the DNA. TRBV21-1 is noted as a pseudogene. The CDR3 spans 15 residues.

V is TRBV4-3 and J is TRBJ2-2; 7 bases are a match to TRBD2. The CDR3 covers 16 residues. Germline values: CDR1 LGHNA, CDR2 YSLEER. Unmatched junction bases numbered 9, after V lost 1 base and J lost 7 bases. The CDR3 is CASSQGGGGSSGELFF. The CDR3 coding sequence is TGCGCCAGCAGCCAAGGTGGGGGAGGGTCGAGCGGGGAGCTGTTTTTT.

CDR3 nucleotides: TGTGCCAGCAGTGACACAGGGGGCGGGAACACCGGGGAGCTGTTTTTT. Translating it yields CASSDTGGGNTGELFF. The rearrangement joins TRBV2 to TRBJ2-2; TRBD1 matches 9 bases. This CDR3 is built from 16 residues. V gave up 3 bases and J gave up 1 base; unmatched junction bases: 3. CDR1 SNHLY and CDR2 FYNNEI come from the germline V gene.